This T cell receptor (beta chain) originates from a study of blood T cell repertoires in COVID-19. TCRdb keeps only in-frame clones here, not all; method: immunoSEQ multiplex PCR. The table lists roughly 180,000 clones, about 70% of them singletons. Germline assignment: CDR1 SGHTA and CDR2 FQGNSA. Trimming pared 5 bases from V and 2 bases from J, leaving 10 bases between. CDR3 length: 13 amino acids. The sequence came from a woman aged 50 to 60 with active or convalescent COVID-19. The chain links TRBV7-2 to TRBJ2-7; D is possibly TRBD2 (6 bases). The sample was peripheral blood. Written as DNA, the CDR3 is TGTGCCAGCAGCCGGGAGTACCCCTACGAGCAGTACTTC. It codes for CASSREYPYEQYF.